This TCR beta chain appears in the sequencing data of a study of T-cell memory formation after mild COVID-19. This clonotype was seen at least ten times. TCRdb reprocessed the 5' RACE reads via MiXCR and lists one record per CDR3 protein. The sample consists of about 470,000 distinct CDR3 sequences, roughly 23% of them appearing once. This TCR came from an adult woman who had mild COVID-19 (a few samples of this study predate the infection). Cell type and time point are not known. Sample: PBMCs or a T cell subset sorted from them (not recorded which).

Here the CDR3 reads CASSRDFYEQYF. The CDR3 bases are TGTGCCAGCAGCCGTGACTTCTACGAGCAGTACTTC. V usage is TRBV3-1 and J usage is TRBJ2-7; the D is unclear. V was clipped by 4 bases and J by 3 bases, with 7 bases between them. The CDR3 extends over 12 amino acids. Germline V CDR1 and CDR2: LGHDT, YNNKEL (reference sequence).